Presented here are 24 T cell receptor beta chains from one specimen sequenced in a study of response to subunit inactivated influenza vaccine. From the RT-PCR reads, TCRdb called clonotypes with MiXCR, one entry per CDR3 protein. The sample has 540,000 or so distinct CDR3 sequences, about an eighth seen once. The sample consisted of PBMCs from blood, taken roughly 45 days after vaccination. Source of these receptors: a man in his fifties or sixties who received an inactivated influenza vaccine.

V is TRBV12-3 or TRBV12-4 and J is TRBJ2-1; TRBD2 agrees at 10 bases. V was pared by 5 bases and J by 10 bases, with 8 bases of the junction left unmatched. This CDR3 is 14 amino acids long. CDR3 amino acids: CASSVLAGVEEQFF. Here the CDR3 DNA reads TGTGCCAGCAGTGTTCTAGCGGGAGTGGAAGAGCAGTTCTTC.

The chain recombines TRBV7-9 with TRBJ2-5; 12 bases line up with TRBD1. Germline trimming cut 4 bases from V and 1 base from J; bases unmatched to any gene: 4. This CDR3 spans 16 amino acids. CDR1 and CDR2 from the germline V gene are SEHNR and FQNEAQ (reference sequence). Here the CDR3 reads CASSSRDRGLQETQYF. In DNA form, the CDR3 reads TGTGCCAGCAGCTCCCGGGACAGGGGGCTCCAAGAGACCCAGTACTTC.

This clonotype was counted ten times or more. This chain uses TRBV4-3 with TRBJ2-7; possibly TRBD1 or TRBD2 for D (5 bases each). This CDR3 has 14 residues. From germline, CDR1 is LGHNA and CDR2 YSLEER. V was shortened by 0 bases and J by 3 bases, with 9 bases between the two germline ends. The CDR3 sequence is CASSQDGGIYEQYF. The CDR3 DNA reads TGCGCCAGCAGCCAAGATGGGGGAATCTACGAGCAGTACTTC.

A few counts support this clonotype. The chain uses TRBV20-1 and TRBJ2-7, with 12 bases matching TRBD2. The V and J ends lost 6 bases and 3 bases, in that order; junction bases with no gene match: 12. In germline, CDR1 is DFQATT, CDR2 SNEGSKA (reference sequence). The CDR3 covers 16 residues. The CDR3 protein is CSAKTPSGGVHYEQYF. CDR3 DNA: TGCAGTGCCAAAACCCCTAGCGGGGGGGTTCACTACGAGCAGTACTTC.

The CDR3 protein is CASTARAGKESGRYTF. In nucleotides, the CDR3 is TGTGCCAGCACCGCCCGGGCCGGGAAAGAATCGGGGCGCTACACCTTC. This chain joins TRBV6-2 or TRBV6-3 and TRBJ1-2; D may be TRBD1 (5 bases). The CDR3 length is 16 residues. CDR1 is MNHEY, CDR2 SVGEGT, per germline. Trimming cost V 7 bases and J 9 bases, with 27 bases left between them.

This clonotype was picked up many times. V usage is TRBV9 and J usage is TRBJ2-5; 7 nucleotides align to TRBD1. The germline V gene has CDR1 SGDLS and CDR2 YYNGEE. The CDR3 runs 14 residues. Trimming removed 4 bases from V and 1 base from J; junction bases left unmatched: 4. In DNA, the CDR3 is TGTGCCAGCAGCACTGGGACAGTCCAAGAGACCCAGTACTTC. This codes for CASSTGTVQETQYF.

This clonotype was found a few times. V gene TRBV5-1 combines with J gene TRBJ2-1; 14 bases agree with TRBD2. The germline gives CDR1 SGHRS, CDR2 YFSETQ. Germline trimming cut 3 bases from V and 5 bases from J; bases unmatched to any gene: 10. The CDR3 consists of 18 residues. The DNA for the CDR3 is TGCGCCAGCAGCTATCGTCCCGGGACTAGCGGGAGCGACAATGAGCAGTTCTTC. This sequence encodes CASSYRPGTSGSDNEQFF.

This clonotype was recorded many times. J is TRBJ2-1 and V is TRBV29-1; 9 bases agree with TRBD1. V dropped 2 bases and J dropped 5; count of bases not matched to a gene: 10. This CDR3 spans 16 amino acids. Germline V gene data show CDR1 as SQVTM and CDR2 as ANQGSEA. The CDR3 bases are TGCAGCGTTGAAAACAGGGGGCTGAATTGGAACAATGAGCAGTTCTTC. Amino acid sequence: CSVENRGLNWNNEQFF.

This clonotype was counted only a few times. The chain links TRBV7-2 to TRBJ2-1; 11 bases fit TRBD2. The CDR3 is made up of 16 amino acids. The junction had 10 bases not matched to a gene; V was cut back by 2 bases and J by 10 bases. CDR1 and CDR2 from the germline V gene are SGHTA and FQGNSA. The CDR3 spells CASSLITSGGVGEQFF. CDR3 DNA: TGTGCCAGCAGCTTAATCACTAGCGGGGGCGTGGGGGAGCAGTTCTTC.

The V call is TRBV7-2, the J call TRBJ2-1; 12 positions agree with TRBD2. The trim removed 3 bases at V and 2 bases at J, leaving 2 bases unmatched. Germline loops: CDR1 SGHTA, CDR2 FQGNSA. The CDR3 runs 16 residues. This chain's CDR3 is CASSLSSGGAYNEQFF. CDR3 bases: TGTGCCAGCAGCTTGTCTAGCGGGGGGGCCTACAATGAGCAGTTCTTC.

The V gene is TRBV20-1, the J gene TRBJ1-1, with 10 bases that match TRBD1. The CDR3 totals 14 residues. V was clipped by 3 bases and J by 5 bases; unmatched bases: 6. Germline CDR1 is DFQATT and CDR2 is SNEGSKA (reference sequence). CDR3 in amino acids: CSARGDRGGTEAFF. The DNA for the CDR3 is TGCAGTGCTAGGGGGGACAGGGGTGGGACTGAAGCTTTCTTT.

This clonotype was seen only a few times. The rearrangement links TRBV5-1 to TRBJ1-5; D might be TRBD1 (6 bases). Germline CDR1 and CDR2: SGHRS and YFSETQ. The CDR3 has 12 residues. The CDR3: CAQPRGRQPQHF. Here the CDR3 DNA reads TGCGCTCAGCCCAGGGGCAGGCAGCCCCAGCATTTT. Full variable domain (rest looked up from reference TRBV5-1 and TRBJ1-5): KAGVTQTPRYLIKTRGQQVTLSCSPISGHRSVSWYQQTPGQGLQFLFEYFSETQRNKGNFPGRFSGRQFSNSRSEMNVSTLELGDSALYLCAQPRGRQPQHFGDGTRLSIL.

The CDR3 nucleotides read TGTGCCACCAGGGCTAGTTCCTACTCTGGGGCCAACGTCCTGACTTTC. Translating gives CATRASSYSGANVLTF. The genes are TRBV6-2 or TRBV6-3 and TRBJ2-6; TRBD1 might be the D (5 bases). The CDR3 has 16 residues. Germline CDR1 reads MNHEY; CDR2 reads SVGEGT. Trimming took off 10 bases at V and 0 bases at J, with 16 bases between the two ends.

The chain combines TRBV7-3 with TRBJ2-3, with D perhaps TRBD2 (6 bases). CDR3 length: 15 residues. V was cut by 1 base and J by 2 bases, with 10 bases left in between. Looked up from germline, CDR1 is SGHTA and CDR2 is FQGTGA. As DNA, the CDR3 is TGTGCCAGCAGCTTAAGAGGCGGGGACACAGATACGCAGTATTTT. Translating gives CASSLRGGDTDTQYF.

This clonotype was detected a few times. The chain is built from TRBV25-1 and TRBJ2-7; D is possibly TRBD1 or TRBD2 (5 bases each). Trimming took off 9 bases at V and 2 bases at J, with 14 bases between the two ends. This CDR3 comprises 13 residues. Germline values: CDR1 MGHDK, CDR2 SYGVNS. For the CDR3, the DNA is TGTGCCAGTTGTGGGGACCCTCCCTACGAGCAGTACTTC. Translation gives CASCGDPPYEQYF.

In DNA, the CDR3 is TGCAGTGCGACTGGGACTAGCGGGGGGTTAGATACGCAGTATTTT. Its translation: CSATGTSGGLDTQYF. J is TRBJ2-3 and V is TRBV20-1; 15 bases agree with TRBD2. After removal of 6 bases from V and 5 bases from J, the junction contained 6 bases not matched to a gene. Germline V gene sequence: CDR1 DFQATT, CDR2 SNEGSKA (reference sequence). The CDR3 covers 15 residues.

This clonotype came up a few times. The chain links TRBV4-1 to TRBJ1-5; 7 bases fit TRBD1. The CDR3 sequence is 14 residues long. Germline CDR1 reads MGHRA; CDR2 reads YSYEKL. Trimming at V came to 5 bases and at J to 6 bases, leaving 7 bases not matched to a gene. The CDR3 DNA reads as TGCGCCAGCAGCGCAACAGGGGAAGGTCAGCCCCAGCATTTT. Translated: CASSATGEGQPQHF.

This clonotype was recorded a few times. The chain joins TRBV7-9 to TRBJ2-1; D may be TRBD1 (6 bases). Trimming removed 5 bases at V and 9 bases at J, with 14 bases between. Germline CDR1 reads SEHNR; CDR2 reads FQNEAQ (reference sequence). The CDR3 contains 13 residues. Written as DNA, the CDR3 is TGTGCCAGCAGCAGGGGACACTTGACTGAGCAGTTCTTC. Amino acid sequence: CASSRGHLTEQFF.

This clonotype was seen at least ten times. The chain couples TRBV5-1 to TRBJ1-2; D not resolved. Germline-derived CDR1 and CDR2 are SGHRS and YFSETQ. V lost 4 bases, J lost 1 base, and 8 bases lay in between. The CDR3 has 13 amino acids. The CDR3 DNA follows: TGCGCCAGCAGCAGGGAGCTTAACTATGGCTACACCTTC. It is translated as CASSRELNYGYTF.

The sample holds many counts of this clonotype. This CDR3 reads CASSFVSSPNTEAFF. The CDR3 DNA reads as TGTGCCAGCAGTTTCGTGTCAAGCCCGAACACTGAAGCTTTCTTT. The V and J genes are TRBV28 and TRBJ1-1, with D unclear. The length of the CDR3 is 15 residues. Germline lookup yields CDR1 MDHEN and CDR2 SYDVKM. With 3 bases removed from V and 1 base from J, the gap between germline ends came to 12 bases.

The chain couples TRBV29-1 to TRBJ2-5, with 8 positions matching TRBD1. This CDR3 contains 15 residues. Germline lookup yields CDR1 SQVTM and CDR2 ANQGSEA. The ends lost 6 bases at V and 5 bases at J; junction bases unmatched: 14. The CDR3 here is CSVASRDRLSETQYF. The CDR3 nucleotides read TGCAGCGTAGCTAGCCGGGACAGGCTTTCGGAGACCCAGTACTTC. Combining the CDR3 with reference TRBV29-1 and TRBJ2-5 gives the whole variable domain SAVISQKPSRDICQRGTSLTIQCQVDSQVTMMFWYRQQPGQSLTLIATANQGSEATYESGFVIDKFPISRPNLTFSTLTVSNMSPEDSSIYLCSVASRDRLSETQYFGPGTRLLVL.

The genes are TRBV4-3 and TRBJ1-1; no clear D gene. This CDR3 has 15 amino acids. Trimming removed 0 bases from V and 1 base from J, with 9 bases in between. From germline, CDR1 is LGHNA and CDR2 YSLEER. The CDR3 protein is CASSQDRSGNTEAFF. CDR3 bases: TGCGCCAGCAGCCAAGATCGGTCAGGGAACACTGAAGCTTTCTTT.

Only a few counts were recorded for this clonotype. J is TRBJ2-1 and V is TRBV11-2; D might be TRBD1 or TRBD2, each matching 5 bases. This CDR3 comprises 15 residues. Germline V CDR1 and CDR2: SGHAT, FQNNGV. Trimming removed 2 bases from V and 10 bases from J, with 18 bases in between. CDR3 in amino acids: CASSLRDQSFSEQFF. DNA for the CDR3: TGTGCCAGCAGCTTACGGGACCAATCCTTCAGCGAGCAGTTCTTC.

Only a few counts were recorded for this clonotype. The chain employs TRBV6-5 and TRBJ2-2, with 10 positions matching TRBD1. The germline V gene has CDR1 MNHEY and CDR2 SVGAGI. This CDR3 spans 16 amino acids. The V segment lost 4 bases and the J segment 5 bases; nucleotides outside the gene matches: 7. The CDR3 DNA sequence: TGTGCCAGCAGTTCCCAGGGACAGGGGAGGACCGGGGAGCTGTTTTTT. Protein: CASSSQGQGRTGELFF.